This T cell receptor beta chain was retrieved from a study of graft-versus-host responses after intestinal transplantation. Notes on the study in general: Early post-transplant declines in HvG were associated with peak levels of circulating GvH clones.

The CDR3 is 15 amino acids. Per the germline V gene, CDR1 is MGHDK and CDR2 is SYGVNS. Comment on this clone: Antigen unknown.

Produced via immunoSEQ multiplex PCR; TCRdb's table is partial and in-frame only. The sample consists of 85,000 to 90,000 clones, under 95% of them appearing once. The chain has TRBV25-1 and TRBJ2-5; 7 bases agree with TRBD2. TRBJ2-7 explains the end of the DNA better; the J call may be wrong. This specimen consisted of unstimulated CD4+ T cells sorted from spleen or lymph node cells, obtained before transplant. This sequence originates from a human donor who was the organ donor for an intestinal transplant. The CDR3 sequence is CASSESGGSLNEQYF. The DNA of the CDR3 is TGTGCCAGCAGTGAATCAGGCGGGAGCTTAAACGAGCAGTACTTC.